This T cell receptor (beta chain) derives from a study of blood T cell repertoires in COVID-19. TCRdb keeps only in-frame clones here, not all; method: immunoSEQ multiplex PCR. Of about 340,000 clones in the sample, 87% were seen once. The germline CDR1 and CDR2 sequences are LGHDT and YNNKEL (reference sequence). V was trimmed by 4 bases and J by 6 bases, leaving 8 bases between them. The CDR3 runs 12 residues. This clonotype was obtained from a woman aged 50 to 65 with COVID-19, enrolled during active disease. Sequencing was done on a sample of peripheral blood. The chain has TRBV3-1 (or the pseudogene TRBV3-2) and TRBJ2-3; D gene uncertain. CDR3 in amino acids: CASSPRVDTQYF. The CDR3 nucleotides are TGTGCCAGCAGCCCCCGAGTGGATACGCAGTATTTT.